The entry below gives a single T cell receptor (beta chain) sequence along with its context. Its target is not known. Data came from immunoSEQ multiplex PCR; TCRdb stores just in-frame clones and leaves some out. The sample contains approximately 120,000 clones, about 94% of which appear only once. CDR3 length: 13 residues. Germline V gives CDR1 LGHNA, CDR2 YNFKEQ. The V end was cut by 2 bases, the J end by 4 bases, with 6 bases between. This specimen comes from a study of cytomegalovirus exposure and HLA in healthy donors. Study observations and caveats: The authors confirmed in vitro that a few CMV-associated chains were specific for CMV antigens.

The clonotype originates from a woman under 30 in good health and CMV-seronegative. This chain uses TRBV4-2 with TRBJ1-3; D remains ambiguous. Sample: PBMCs. This CDR3 is CASSQSQGNTIYF. The DNA of the CDR3 is TGTGCCAGCAGCCAAAGTCAGGGAAACACCATATATTTT.